This entry concerns a single T cell receptor beta chain. Antigen: not known. These data come from a study of T cell responses to AZD1222 COVID-19 vaccine. The germline gives CDR1 SGHAT, CDR2 FQNNGV. V was pared by 1 base and J by 7 bases, with 4 bases of the junction left unmatched. This CDR3 has 14 residues. The assay was immunoSEQ multiplex PCR, and TCRdb's table has in-frame clones only and misses some. The top ten clones hold 4.1% of a sample with around 160,000 clones, 82% of them seen once. Study-wide results and caveats: Mapped onto spike, vaccine-associated CD4 TCRs spanned it and were dominant at 160-218 and 743-854. Reports indicate that nearly half of spike-specific TCRs are directed at unmutated variant regions. Repertoires were sampled only after the peak T cell response.

The V and J genes are TRBV11-2 and TRBJ1-3; 7 bases line up with TRBD1. This receptor was taken from an adult in good health. The source was peripheral blood, collected on day 0 of MenACWY control vaccination. In nucleotides, the CDR3 is TGTGCCAGCAGCTTAGGGGACAGCGGTAACACCATATATTTT. It specifies CASSLGDSGNTIYF.